Detailed here is one TCR beta chain. This specimen comes from a study of blood T cell repertoires in COVID-19. Background on the study: The United States, Italy and Spain were the sources of the acute and convalescent COVID-19 samples. Sample material is recorded as cDNA or gDNA derived from T cells, B-cell-depleted T cells, or PBMCs.

Authors' data handling: Researchers report that nucleated cell counts were estimated from reference gene primer amplification. Data came from immunoSEQ multiplex PCR; TCRdb stores just in-frame clones and leaves some out. The D gene and trimming were derived from the DNA, and the V and J assignments and clone size from that table. The profile shows over 200,000 clones, 86% of them singletons. CDR1 is MNHNS and CDR2 is SASEGT in the germline V gene. Trimming stripped 3 bases from V and 1 base from J, with 12 bases between. CDR3 length equals 15 residues. The TCR sequence derives from a man aged 25-45 years who had recovered from COVID-19. The V and J genes are TRBV6-1 and TRBJ1-2, with a weak D call TRBD1 (5 bases). Sequencing input: peripheral blood. Written as DNA, the CDR3 is TGTGCCAGCAGTGATCAGGTTCAGGGTAACTATGGCTACACCTTC. It encodes CASSDQVQGNYGYTF.